The clone carrying this TCR beta chain was seen a handful of times. The data were obtained in a study of shared T cell receptors in the human thymus. Unmatched junction bases numbered 4, after V lost 1 base and J lost 2 bases. This CDR3 comprises 15 residues. Germline-derived CDR1 and CDR2 are KGHSH and LQKENI. Repertoires were generated with immunoSEQ multiplex PCR, while TCRdb's copy carries only in-frame clones and drops some. This table has over 450,000 clones, about four fifths appearing once. A further study also used this sample, focusing on human thymus T cells.

Source material: thymocytes. The J gene is TRBJ1-2, the V gene TRBV18, with TRBD1 matching over 7 bases. This receptor was identified in a boy younger than two with a congenital heart defect. CDR3 bases: TGTGCCAGCTCACCACGCCAGGGACAGAACTATGGCTACACCTTC. Amino acid sequence: CASSPRQGQNYGYTF.